Listed below are T cell receptor beta chains from one sample, sequenced in a study of CD8 T cells in ankylosing spondylitis. Using its own MiXCR run on the 5' RACE reads, TCRdb lists one record per CDR3 protein. The table lists 150,000 to 200,000 distinct CDR3 sequences, around 13% of them singletons. Source material: blood, either unsorted or a sorted T cell fraction (not recorded which). The receptors were sampled from a female donor with ankylosing spondylitis or in good health (not recorded which). CDR3s include the opening cysteine and the closing phenylalanine or tryptophan. D genes are given only for firm matches. The size of a clone is reported for some rows only, either as once, few or many, or as a class for expanded clones.

V gene: TRBV25-1
J gene: TRBJ2-5
clone size: many
D gene: NA
CDR3 protein: CASSESRLTGRETQYF
CDR3 DNA: TGTGCCAGCAGTGAATCCCGCCTGACAGGGAGGGAGACCCAGTACTTC

V gene: TRBV29-1
J gene: TRBJ2-7
clone size: NA
D gene: TRBD1
CDR3 protein: CSARDSIYEQYF
CDR3 DNA: TGCAGCGCCCGGGACAGCATTTACGAGCAGTACTTC

V gene: TRBV24-1
J gene: TRBJ2-4
clone size: many
D gene: NA
CDR3 protein: CATSDPGDSTGRRNIQYF
CDR3 DNA: TGTGCCACCAGTGACCCAGGGGACTCTACAGGTCGGCGGAACATTCAGTACTTC

V gene: TRBV7-2
J gene: TRBJ2-1
clone size: once
D gene: NA
CDR3 protein: CASSPQGRGPEEQFF
CDR3 DNA: TGTGCCAGCAGCCCTCAGGGCAGGGGACCAGAGGAGCAGTTCTTC

V gene: TRBV29-1
J gene: TRBJ2-3
clone size: many
D gene: NA
CDR3 protein: CSVPGLSADTQYF
CDR3 DNA: TGCAGCGTGCCGGGACTGAGCGCAGATACGCAGTATTTT

V gene: TRBV21-1
J gene: TRBJ2-2
clone size: NA
D gene: NA
CDR3 protein: CARATSGIREGFF
CDR3 DNA: TGTGCCAGGGCGACTAGCGGGATTCGGGAGGGGTTTTTT

V gene: TRBV14
J gene: TRBJ1-1
clone size: many
D gene: NA
CDR3 protein: CASSRPPGTEAFF
CDR3 DNA: TGTGCCAGCAGCCGACCTCCTGGCACTGAAGCTTTCTTT

V gene: TRBV7-2
J gene: TRBJ1-5
clone size: NA
D gene: NA
CDR3 protein: CASSTQGAQPQHF
CDR3 DNA: TGTGCCAGCAGCACACAGGGTGCCCAGCCCCAGCATTTT

V gene: TRBV3-1
J gene: TRBJ2-1
clone size: few
D gene: NA
CDR3 protein: CASHLGGAGCEQFF
CDR3 DNA: TGTGCCAGCCACCTTGGGGGCGCAGGGTGTGAGCAGTTCTTC

V gene: TRBV12-3/TRBV12-4
J gene: TRBJ2-7
clone size: NA
D gene: NA
CDR3 protein: CASSFSRGASYEQYF
CDR3 DNA: TGTGCCAGCAGTTTTTCCCGGGGGGCCTCCTACGAGCAGTACTTC

V gene: TRBV12-3/TRBV12-4
J gene: TRBJ1-4
clone size: few
D gene: TRBD1
CDR3 protein: CASSLTGQEEKLFF
CDR3 DNA: TGTGCCAGCAGTCTGACAGGGCAGGAGGAAAAACTGTTTTTT

V gene: TRBV6-2/TRBV6-3
J gene: TRBJ2-1
clone size: few
D gene: TRBD2
CDR3 protein: CASTGTDRTSYGGGNEQFF
CDR3 DNA: TGTGCCAGCACCGGGACCGACAGGACTAGCTACGGAGGGGGTAATGAGCAGTTCTTC

V gene: TRBV5-1
J gene: TRBJ2-1
clone size: NA
D gene: TRBD2
CDR3 protein: CASSLDLAVPQPVYNEQFF
CDR3 DNA: TGCGCCAGCAGCTTGGACCTAGCGGTCCCTCAGCCCGTATACAATGAGCAGTTCTTC

V gene: TRBV12-3/TRBV12-4
J gene: TRBJ2-2
clone size: few
D gene: NA
CDR3 protein: CASSWDASNTGELFF
CDR3 DNA: TGTGCCAGCAGCTGGGACGCATCGAACACCGGGGAGCTGTTTTTT

V gene: TRBV6-1
J gene: TRBJ1-2
clone size: many
D gene: NA
CDR3 protein: CATLDPENYGYTF
CDR3 DNA: TGTGCCACCCTCGATCCGGAGAACTATGGCTACACCTTC

V gene: TRBV20-1
J gene: TRBJ2-1
clone size: many
D gene: TRBD2
CDR3 protein: CSAPPAGGHNEQFF
CDR3 DNA: TGCAGTGCCCCGCCAGCGGGAGGGCACAATGAGCAGTTCTTC

V gene: TRBV6-6
J gene: TRBJ2-1
clone size: many
D gene: TRBD1
CDR3 protein: CASSIRGGHEQFF
CDR3 DNA: TGTGCCAGCAGCATACGAGGGGGCCATGAGCAGTTCTTC

V gene: TRBV6-5
J gene: TRBJ1-1
clone size: many
D gene: NA
CDR3 protein: CASSYSQGVGVTEAFF
CDR3 DNA: TGTGCCAGCAGTTACTCGCAAGGTGTAGGGGTGACTGAAGCTTTCTTT

V gene: TRBV28
J gene: TRBJ1-2
clone size: many
D gene: TRBD1
CDR3 protein: CASSLTGGAGRGYTF
CDR3 DNA: TGTGCCAGCAGTTTAACAGGGGGCGCTGGGCGAGGCTACACCTTC

V gene: TRBV7-2
J gene: TRBJ2-1
clone size: NA
D gene: NA
CDR3 protein: CASSLYRSRGNEQFF
CDR3 DNA: TGTGCCAGCAGCCTCTACAGGAGCCGCGGCAATGAGCAGTTCTTC

V gene: TRBV3-1
J gene: TRBJ2-2
clone size: NA
D gene: NA
CDR3 protein: CASSQDKGGVGTGELFF
CDR3 DNA: TGTGCCAGCAGCCAAGATAAAGGGGGAGTAGGTACCGGGGAGCTGTTTTTT

V gene: TRBV11-3
J gene: TRBJ2-2
clone size: many
D gene: NA
CDR3 protein: CASINLGQSTGELFF
CDR3 DNA: TGTGCCAGCATCAACCTCGGACAGTCCACCGGGGAGCTGTTTTTT

V gene: TRBV30
J gene: TRBJ1-1
clone size: few
D gene: NA
CDR3 protein: CAWSVAGGNTEAFF
CDR3 DNA: TGTGCCTGGAGTGTAGCGGGGGGAAACACTGAAGCTTTCTTT

V gene: TRBV3-1
J gene: TRBJ2-3
clone size: NA
D gene: TRBD2
CDR3 protein: CASSQASSGRIPDTQYF
CDR3 DNA: TGTGCCAGCAGCCAAGCGAGTAGCGGGAGGATACCAGATACGCAGTATTTT

V gene: TRBV10-3
J gene: TRBJ2-3
clone size: NA
D gene: NA
CDR3 protein: CAIMATSTDTQYF
CDR3 DNA: TGTGCCATCATGGCTACTAGCACAGATACGCAGTATTTT

V gene: TRBV15
J gene: TRBJ2-2
clone size: many
D gene: NA
CDR3 protein: CATSTPTGNTGELFF
CDR3 DNA: TGTGCCACCAGCACCCCGACAGGGAACACCGGGGAGCTGTTTTTT

V gene: TRBV7-2
J gene: TRBJ1-6
clone size: many
D gene: NA
CDR3 protein: CASSRAGTQRGSPLHF
CDR3 DNA: TGTGCCAGCAGCCGGGCCGGGACCCAGCGGGGTTCACCCCTCCACTTT

V gene: TRBV11-2
J gene: TRBJ1-1
clone size: NA
D gene: NA
CDR3 protein: CASSFYLVRSPEAFF
CDR3 DNA: TGTGCCAGCAGCTTTTATTTAGTTAGGAGTCCTGAAGCTTTCTTT

V gene: TRBV3-1
J gene: TRBJ2-7
clone size: NA
D gene: TRBD1
CDR3 protein: CASSLLRGQGVYEQYF
CDR3 DNA: TGTGCCAGCAGCCTCCTCCGAGGACAGGGGGTCTACGAGCAGTACTTC

V gene: TRBV6-2/TRBV6-3
J gene: TRBJ1-1
clone size: few
D gene: NA
CDR3 protein: CASSYYNTEAFF
CDR3 DNA: TGTGCCAGCAGTTACTACAACACTGAAGCTTTCTTT

V gene: TRBV12-3/TRBV12-4
J gene: TRBJ1-2
clone size: many
D gene: NA
CDR3 protein: CASRRRTVTLSGYTF
CDR3 DNA: TGTGCCAGCAGGAGACGGACCGTGACCCTCTCCGGCTACACCTTC

V gene: TRBV11-2
J gene: TRBJ2-7
clone size: many
D gene: TRBD2
CDR3 protein: CASSLEGAGGRAFKQYF
CDR3 DNA: TGTGCCAGCAGCTTAGAAGGGGCTGGCGGGAGGGCATTCAAGCAGTACTTC

V gene: TRBV5-5
J gene: TRBJ2-7
clone size: many
D gene: TRBD1
CDR3 protein: CASSLVATGVYEQYF
CDR3 DNA: TGTGCCAGCAGCTTGGTTGCGACAGGGGTCTACGAGCAGTACTTC

V gene: TRBV29-1
J gene: TRBJ2-1
clone size: NA
D gene: TRBD2
CDR3 protein: CSVGLATPNEQFF
CDR3 DNA: TGCAGCGTTGGACTAGCGACCCCAAATGAGCAGTTCTTC

V gene: TRBV7-9
J gene: TRBJ1-1
clone size: many
D gene: NA
CDR3 protein: CASSSLWSLDTEAFF
CDR3 DNA: TGTGCCAGCAGCAGTCTATGGTCCTTGGACACTGAAGCTTTCTTT

V gene: TRBV6-5
J gene: TRBJ2-1
clone size: few
D gene: TRBD2
CDR3 protein: CASSWRLAFPYNEQFF
CDR3 DNA: TGTGCCAGCAGTTGGAGACTAGCCTTTCCCTACAATGAGCAGTTCTTC

V gene: TRBV27
J gene: TRBJ1-2
clone size: few
D gene: NA
CDR3 protein: CASSPTGPRARYGYTF
CDR3 DNA: TGTGCCAGCAGTCCAACCGGGCCCAGGGCGCGCTATGGCTACACCTTC

V gene: TRBV4-3
J gene: TRBJ2-7
clone size: NA
D gene: NA
CDR3 protein: CASSQDDGGLPYEQYF
CDR3 DNA: TGCGCCAGCAGCCAAGACGACGGCGGGCTACCCTACGAGCAGTACTTC

V gene: TRBV20-1
J gene: TRBJ2-1
clone size: many
D gene: NA
CDR3 protein: CSARPGFRDNEQFF
CDR3 DNA: TGCAGTGCTCGCCCCGGTTTTAGGGACAATGAGCAGTTCTTC

V gene: TRBV12-3/TRBV12-4
J gene: TRBJ1-2
clone size: few
D gene: NA
CDR3 protein: CASSLDGEGGYTF
CDR3 DNA: TGTGCCAGCAGTTTAGACGGGGAGGGCGGCTACACCTTC

V gene: TRBV6-2/TRBV6-3
J gene: TRBJ1-2
clone size: NA
D gene: NA
CDR3 protein: CAISAGGASNYGYTF
CDR3 DNA: TGTGCCATCTCCGCAGGCGGGGCATCTAACTATGGCTACACCTTC

V gene: TRBV20-1
J gene: TRBJ1-5
clone size: many
D gene: TRBD1
CDR3 protein: CSARGTGGQPQHF
CDR3 DNA: TGCAGTGCTAGAGGGACAGGGGGTCAGCCCCAGCATTTT

V gene: TRBV7-9
J gene: TRBJ1-5
clone size: many
D gene: NA
CDR3 protein: CAIPPGQPQHF
CDR3 DNA: TGTGCCATTCCCCCCGGTCAGCCCCAGCATTTT

V gene: TRBV12-3/TRBV12-4
J gene: TRBJ2-7
clone size: few
D gene: TRBD1
CDR3 protein: CASSDHDRASSYEQYF
CDR3 DNA: TGTGCCAGCAGTGACCACGACAGGGCAAGCTCCTACGAGCAGTACTTC

V gene: TRBV7-2
J gene: TRBJ2-7
clone size: NA
D gene: NA
CDR3 protein: CASSQGLANYEQYF
CDR3 DNA: TGTGCCAGCAGCCAGGGACTGGCGAACTACGAGCAGTACTTC

V gene: TRBV30
J gene: TRBJ2-3
clone size: once
D gene: NA
CDR3 protein: CAWSVLDTQYF
CDR3 DNA: TGTGCCTGGAGTGTACTGGATACGCAGTATTTT

V gene: TRBV29-1
J gene: TRBJ2-1
clone size: many
D gene: NA
CDR3 protein: CSVERGRGSAYNEQFF
CDR3 DNA: TGCAGCGTTGAACGGGGTCGGGGCTCGGCCTACAATGAGCAGTTCTTC

V gene: TRBV12-3/TRBV12-4
J gene: TRBJ2-5
clone size: many
D gene: TRBD2
CDR3 protein: CASSFWSSGRETQYF
CDR3 DNA: TGTGCCAGCAGTTTTTGGTCTAGCGGGAGAGAGACCCAGTACTTC

V gene: TRBV27
J gene: TRBJ2-1
clone size: few
D gene: TRBD2
CDR3 protein: CASSSLAGSEQFF
CDR3 DNA: TGTGCCAGCAGTTCACTAGCGGGTTCTGAGCAGTTCTTC

V gene: TRBV5-1
J gene: TRBJ1-1
clone size: NA
D gene: NA
CDR3 protein: CASSKRWEGAEAFF
CDR3 DNA: TGCGCCAGCTCCAAAAGGTGGGAGGGGGCTGAAGCTTTCTTT

V gene: TRBV5-1
J gene: TRBJ2-2
clone size: few
D gene: NA
CDR3 protein: CASSLSAARNTGELFF
CDR3 DNA: TGCGCCAGCAGCTTGTCAGCGGCGCGGAACACCGGGGAGCTGTTTTTT

V gene: TRBV7-3
J gene: TRBJ2-3
clone size: NA
D gene: NA
CDR3 protein: CASSLTPSTDTQYF
CDR3 DNA: TGTGCCAGCAGCTTAACCCCGAGCACAGATACGCAGTATTTT

V gene: TRBV29-1
J gene: TRBJ2-2
clone size: NA
D gene: TRBD2
CDR3 protein: CSVLGLADTGELFF
CDR3 DNA: TGCAGCGTGCTGGGACTAGCGGACACCGGGGAGCTGTTTTTT

V gene: TRBV6-2/TRBV6-3
J gene: TRBJ1-6
clone size: many
D gene: TRBD1
CDR3 protein: CASRYTGASPLHF
CDR3 DNA: TGTGCCAGCAGATATACAGGGGCTTCACCCCTCCACTTT